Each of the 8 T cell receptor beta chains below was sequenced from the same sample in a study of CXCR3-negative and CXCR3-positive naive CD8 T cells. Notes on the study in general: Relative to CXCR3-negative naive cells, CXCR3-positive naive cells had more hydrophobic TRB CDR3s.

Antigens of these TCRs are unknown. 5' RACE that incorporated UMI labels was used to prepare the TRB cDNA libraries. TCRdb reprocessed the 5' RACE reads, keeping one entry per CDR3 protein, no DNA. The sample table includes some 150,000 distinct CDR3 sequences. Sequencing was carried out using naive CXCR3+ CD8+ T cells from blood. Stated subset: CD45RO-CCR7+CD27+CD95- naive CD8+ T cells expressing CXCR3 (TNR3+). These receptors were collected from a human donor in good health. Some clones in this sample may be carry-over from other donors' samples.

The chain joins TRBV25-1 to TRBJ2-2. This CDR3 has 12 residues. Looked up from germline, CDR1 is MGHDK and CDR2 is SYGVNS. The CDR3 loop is CASKQTTGELFF.

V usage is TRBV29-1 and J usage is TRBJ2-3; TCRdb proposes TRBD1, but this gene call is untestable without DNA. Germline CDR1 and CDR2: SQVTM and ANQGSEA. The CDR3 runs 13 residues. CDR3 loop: CSVRGLSTDTQYF.

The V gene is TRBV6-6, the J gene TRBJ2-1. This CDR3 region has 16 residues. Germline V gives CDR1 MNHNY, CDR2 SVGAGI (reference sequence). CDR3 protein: CASSFRLEIGWNEQFF.

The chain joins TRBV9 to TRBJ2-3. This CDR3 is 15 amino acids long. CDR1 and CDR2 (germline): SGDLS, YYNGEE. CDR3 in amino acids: CASSVLAGDTDTQYF.

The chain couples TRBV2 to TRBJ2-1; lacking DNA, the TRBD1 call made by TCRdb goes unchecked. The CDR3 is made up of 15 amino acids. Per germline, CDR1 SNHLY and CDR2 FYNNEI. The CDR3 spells CASSEGTGTSAEQFF. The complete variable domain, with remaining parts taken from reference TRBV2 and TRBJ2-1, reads EPEVTQTPSHQVTQMGQEVILRCVPISNHLYFYWYRQILGQKVEFLVSFYNNEISEKSEIFDDQFSVERPDGSNFTLKIRSTKLEDSAMYFCASSEGTGTSAEQFFGPGTRLTVL.

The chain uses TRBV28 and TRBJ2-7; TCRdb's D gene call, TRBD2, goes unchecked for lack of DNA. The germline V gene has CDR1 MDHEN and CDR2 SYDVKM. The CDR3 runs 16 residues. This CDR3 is CASSPRLAGDAYEQYF. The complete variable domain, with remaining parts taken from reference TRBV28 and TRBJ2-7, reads DVKVTQSSRYLVKRTGEKVFLECVQDMDHENMFWYRQDPGLGLRLIYFSYDVKMKEKGDIPEGYSVSREKKERFSLILESASTNQTSMYLCASSPRLAGDAYEQYFGPGTRLTVT.

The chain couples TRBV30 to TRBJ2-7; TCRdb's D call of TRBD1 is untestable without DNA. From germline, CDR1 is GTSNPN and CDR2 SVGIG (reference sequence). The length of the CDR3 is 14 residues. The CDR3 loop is CAWSMEPGSYEQYF.

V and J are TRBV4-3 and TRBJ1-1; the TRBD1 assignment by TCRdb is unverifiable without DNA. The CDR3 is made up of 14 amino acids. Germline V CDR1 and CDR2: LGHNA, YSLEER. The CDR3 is CASSRVQGGTEAFF.